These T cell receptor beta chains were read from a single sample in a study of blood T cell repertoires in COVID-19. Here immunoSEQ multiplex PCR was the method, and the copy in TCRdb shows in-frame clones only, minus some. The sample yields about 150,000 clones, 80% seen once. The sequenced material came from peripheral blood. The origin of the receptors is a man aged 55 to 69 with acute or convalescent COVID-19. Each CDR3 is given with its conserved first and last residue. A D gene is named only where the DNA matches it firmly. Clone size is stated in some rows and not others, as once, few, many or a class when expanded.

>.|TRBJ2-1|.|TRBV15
CATSRDVLAAYNEQFF
TGTGCCACCAGCAGAGATGTTTTAGCGGCCTACAATGAGCAGTTCTTC
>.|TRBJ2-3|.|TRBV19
CASSIGRADTQYF
TGTGCCAGTAGTATCGGGCGGGCAGATACGCAGTATTTT
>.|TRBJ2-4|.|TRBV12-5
CASGKRQENIQYF
TGTGCTAGTGGGAAGCGGCAAGAAAACATTCAGTACTTC
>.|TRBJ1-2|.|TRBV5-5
CASSPLNRVGGYTF
TGTGCCAGCAGTCCTCTAAACAGGGTCGGAGGCTACACCTTC
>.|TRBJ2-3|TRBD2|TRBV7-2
CASSLEQRGGTDTQYF
TGTGCCAGCAGCTTAGAACAGCGGGGGGGCACAGATACGCAGTATTTT
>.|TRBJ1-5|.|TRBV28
CASSPDSTYSNQPQHF
TGTGCCAGCAGCCCGGACAGTACGTATAGCAATCAGCCCCAGCATTTT
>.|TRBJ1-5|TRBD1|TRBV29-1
CSVSGTGGQGQPQHF
TGCAGCGTCTCCGGGACAGGGGGCCAGGGTCAGCCCCAGCATTTT
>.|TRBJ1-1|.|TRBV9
CASSVTGTGNTEAFF
TGTGCCAGCAGCGTTACAGGTACAGGAAACACTGAAGCTTTCTTT
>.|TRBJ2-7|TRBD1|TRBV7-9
CASSRGQGGFKQYF
TGTGCCAGCAGCCGAGGACAGGGCGGCTTCAAGCAGTACTTC
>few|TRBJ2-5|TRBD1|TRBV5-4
CASSSQGDAETQYF
TGTGCCAGCAGCTCCCAGGGGGATGCGGAGACCCAGTACTTC
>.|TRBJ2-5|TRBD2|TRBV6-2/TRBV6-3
CASSTAGTSAQETQYF
TGTGCCAGCAGTACCGCCGGTACTAGCGCACAAGAGACCCAGTACTTC
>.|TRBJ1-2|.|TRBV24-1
CATSDEPRNYGYTF
TGTGCCACCAGTGATGAACCCAGGAACTATGGCTACACCTTC
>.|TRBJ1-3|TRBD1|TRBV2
CASSYGQGKYTIYF
TGTGCCAGCAGTTACGGACAGGGAAAATACACCATATATTTT
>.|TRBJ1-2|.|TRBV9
CASSPASRDYGYTF
TGTGCCAGCAGCCCCGCATCCCGAGACTATGGCTACACCTTC
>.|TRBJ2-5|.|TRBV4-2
CASSQDLGVQGLQETQYF
TGTGCCAGCAGCCAAGATTTGGGGGTACAGGGCCTCCAAGAGACCCAGTACTTC
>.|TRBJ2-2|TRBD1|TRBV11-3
CASSQRTGEKIGELFF
TGTGCCAGCAGCCAACGGACAGGGGAAAAGATCGGGGAGCTGTTTTTT
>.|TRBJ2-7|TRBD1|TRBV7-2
CASSLAGTAVYEQYF
TGTGCCAGCAGCTTAGCCGGGACAGCCGTCTACGAGCAGTACTTC
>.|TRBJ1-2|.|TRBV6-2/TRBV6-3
CASSYQGGGYTF
TGTGCCAGCAGTTACCAGGGAGGTGGCTACACCTTC
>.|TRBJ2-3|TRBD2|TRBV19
CASTLGVAGGTDTQYF
TGTGCCAGTACCTTAGGCGTGGCGGGGGGCACAGATACGCAGTATTTT
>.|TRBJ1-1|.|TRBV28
CASSPGGSMNTEAFF
TGTGCCAGCAGCCCCGGGGGGTCTATGAACACTGAAGCTTTCTTT
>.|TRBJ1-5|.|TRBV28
CASSTPAGQNQPQHF
TGTGCCAGCAGTACCCCGGCTGGGCAGAATCAGCCCCAGCATTTT
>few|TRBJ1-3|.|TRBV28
CASRIPTGSGNTIYF
TGTGCCAGCAGGATACCGACAGGCTCTGGAAACACCATATATTTT
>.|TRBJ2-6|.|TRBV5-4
CASSSGGSGANVLTF
TGTGCCAGCAGCTCAGGGGGGTCCGGGGCCAACGTCCTGACTTTC
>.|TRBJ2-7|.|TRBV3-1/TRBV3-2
CASSQRINSRGVGQYF
TGTGCCAGCAGCCAAAGGATTAATAGTCGGGGTGTGGGGCAGTACTTC
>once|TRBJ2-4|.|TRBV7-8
CASSLLGGGGNIQYF
TGTGCCAGCAGCTTACTGGGGGGAGGTGGAAACATTCAGTACTTC
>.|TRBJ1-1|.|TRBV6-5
CASSYSGQLNTEAFF
TGTGCCAGCAGTTACTCGGGACAACTGAACACTGAAGCTTTCTTT
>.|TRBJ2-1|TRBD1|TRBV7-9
CASTWDRNYNEQFF
TGTGCCAGCACCTGGGACAGAAACTACAATGAGCAGTTCTTC